This T cell receptor (beta chain) was obtained from a study of Ad26.COV2.S vaccination and SARS-CoV-2 variants. Here immunoSEQ multiplex PCR was the method, and the copy in TCRdb shows in-frame clones only, minus some. The sample holds 300,000 to 500,000 clones; 88% are singletons and the top ten take about 3.6%. Treatment in this sample: some 19 received Ad26.COV2.S at low or high dose, single or two shots; about 5 received placebo; per-sample allocation not given. The investigators took samples on day 63 after the first vaccine or placebo injection. The CDR3 covers 16 residues. CDR1 is SGHNT and CDR2 is YYREEE in the germline V gene (reference sequence). V was shortened by 3 bases and J by 0 bases, with 13 bases between the two germline ends.

The TCR originated in a person between 18 and 65 years old who received the Ad26.COV2.S COVID-19 vaccine or a placebo. V and J are TRBV5-4 and TRBJ2-1; possibly TRBD2 for D (7 bases). This specimen consisted of peripheral blood, obtained in a trial of Ad26.COV2.S vaccine versus placebo. CDR3 bases: TGTGCCAGCAGCTCGGGGGGCATGAGCTCCTACAATGAGCAGTTCTTC. Protein product: CASSSGGMSSYNEQFF.